This T cell receptor (beta chain) was profiled in a study of T cell repertoires in cytomegalovirus infection. Findings and limits, study-wide: Within the response measured ex vivo, HLA-C-restricted CMV-specific TCR beta clonotypes were dominant.

This CDR3 contains 13 residues. V lost 5 bases and J lost 4; bases outside the gene matches: 5. Per the germline V gene, CDR1 is SGHVS and CDR2 is FNYEAQ. MiXCR, applied by TCRdb to the reads, yields one record per CDR3 protein. The sample has around 500,000 distinct CDR3 sequences, 42% seen once; the top ten hold about two fifths. The sample holds a few counts of this clonotype. As yet, its antigen is unknown. The input for sequencing was cultured PBMCs, taken from culture after CMV antigen stimulation. The chain joins TRBV7-6 to TRBJ2-7; 7 nucleotides agree with TRBD1. The sequence was obtained from a human donor in good health (CMV status not recorded). Some clones in this sample may be carry-over from other donors' samples. CDR3 nucleotide sequence: TGTGCCAGCAGCGCCCAGGGGGATTACGAGCAGTACTTC. It translates to CASSAQGDYEQYF.